These T cell receptor beta chains were read from a single sample in a study of Ad26.COV2.S vaccination and SARS-CoV-2 variants. The data were produced by immunoSEQ multiplex PCR, yet TCRdb's version contains in-frame clones alone and is incomplete. This table has over 350,000 clones, about 85% appearing once. The starting material was peripheral blood, obtained in a trial of Ad26.COV2.S vaccine versus placebo. These receptors all come from a person between 18 and 59 years old who received the Ad26.COV2.S COVID-19 vaccine or a placebo. CDR3s include the opening cysteine and the closing phenylalanine or tryptophan. Each record gives: J gene, V gene, clone size, D gene, CDR3 protein, CDR3 DNA. The D gene is left open where the match is weak. Size values are once, few and many counts, or a class for expanded clones, and some rows have none.

TRBJ2-3 | TRBV6-5 | . | . | CASNPGGTDTQYF | TGTGCCAGCAACCCAGGGGGCACAGATACGCAGTATTTT
TRBJ1-6 | TRBV3-1/TRBV3-2 | few | . | CASSQGGSGSPLHF | TGTGCCAGCAGCCAGGGAGGGTCAGGGTCACCCCTCCACTTT
TRBJ1-1 | TRBV20-1 | . | . | CSAREGPEAFF | TGCAGTGCTAGAGAGGGACCTGAAGCTTTCTTT
TRBJ1-4 | TRBV4-3 | . | . | CASSQDWASRPEKLFF | TGCGCCAGCAGCCAAGATTGGGCTAGTAGGCCAGAAAAACTGTTTTTT
TRBJ2-5 | TRBV3-1/TRBV3-2 | . | TRBD1 | CASSLGDRGLHF | TGTGCCAGCAGCCTGGGGGACAGGGGTTTGCACTTC
TRBJ2-2 | TRBV5-4 | . | TRBD1 | CASSQDRLESGELFF | TGTGCCAGCAGTCAGGACAGGCTCGAGAGCGGGGAGCTGTTTTTT
TRBJ1-2 | TRBV12-3/TRBV12-4 | . | . | CASSYYYGYTF | TGTGCCAGCAGTTACTACTATGGCTACACCTTC
TRBJ1-6 | TRBV5-1 | . | . | CASSRDLKPPYNSPLHF | TGCGCCAGCAGCCGGGACCTTAAGCCCCCGTATAATTCACCCCTCCACTTT
TRBJ1-2 | TRBV6-5 | . | TRBD1 | CASSRGTGATGYTF | TGTGCCAGCAGTAGGGGGACAGGGGCGACTGGCTACACCTTC
TRBJ1-2 | TRBV20-1 | . | . | CSAKGKGRNTF | TGCAGTGCTAAGGGGAAAGGAAGAAACACCTTC
TRBJ1-1 | TRBV5-6 | . | TRBD1 | CASSKTGAPSGAFF | TGTGCCAGCAGCAAGACAGGGGCCCCGTCGGGAGCTTTCTTT
TRBJ1-6 | TRBV19 | . | . | CASRITQTDLNSPLHF | TGTGCCAGTAGGATAACGCAGACAGACCTCAATTCACCCCTCCACTTT
TRBJ1-6 | TRBV7-9 | . | . | CASSRGANPGPLHF | TGTGCCAGCAGCCGGGGAGCCAACCCGGGTCCCCTCCACTTT
TRBJ1-3 | TRBV12-5 | . | . | CASGYGLDGNTIYF | TGTGCTAGTGGGTATGGGTTGGACGGAAACACCATATATTTT
TRBJ2-5 | TRBV5-1 | . | . | CASSRTQETQYF | TGCGCCAGCAGCCGAACGCAAGAGACCCAGTACTTC
TRBJ2-7 | TRBV15 | . | . | CATSRSGTTYEQYF | TGTGCCACCAGCAGGTCCGGGACGACCTACGAGCAGTACTTC
TRBJ2-3 | TRBV7-2 | . | TRBD2 | CASSLIGGATDTQYF | TGTGCCAGCAGCTTAATCGGGGGGGCCACAGATACGCAGTATTTT
TRBJ1-4 | TRBV7-2 | . | TRBD1 | CASSPPGQQEKLFF | TGTGCCAGCAGCCCACCGGGACAGCAGGAAAAACTGTTTTTT
TRBJ2-1 | TRBV18 | . | . | CASSPPVFSSSYNEQFF | TGTGCCAGCTCACCACCGGTCTTTTCGAGCTCCTACAATGAGCAGTTCTTC
TRBJ2-7 | TRBV11-2 | . | . | CASSFITEEQYF | TGTGCCAGCAGCTTCATAACGGAGGAGCAGTACTTC
TRBJ1-4 | TRBV5-1 | . | TRBD1 | CASSPRGQGGGDEKLFF | TGCGCCAGCAGCCCCAGGGGACAGGGAGGTGGGGATGAAAAACTGTTTTTT
TRBJ1-1 | TRBV14 | . | . | CASSQDRGIFYTEAFF | TGTGCCAGCAGCCAAGACAGGGGTATTTTCTACACTGAAGCTTTCTTT
TRBJ2-1 | TRBV7-8 | . | . | CASSPNGGEQFF | TGTGCCAGCAGCCCTAACGGGGGAGAGCAGTTCTTC
TRBJ1-1 | TRBV5-5 | . | . | CASSPSRRTEAFF | TGTGCCAGCAGCCCGAGTCGGCGCACTGAAGCTTTCTTT
TRBJ2-4 | TRBV24-1 | . | . | CATRVPMVGRGAKNIQYF | TGTGCCACCAGAGTCCCCATGGTGGGACGGGGAGCCAAAAACATTCAGTACTTC
TRBJ1-6 | TRBV18 | . | TRBD1 | CASSLMRKRDSYSYNSPLHF | TGTGCCAGCTCACTGATGAGAAAACGGGACAGTTACTCCTATAATTCACCCCTCCACTTT
TRBJ2-7 | TRBV6-5 | . | . | CASSDYEQYF | TGTGCCAGCAGCGACTACGAGCAGTACTTC
TRBJ2-3 | TRBV4-1 | . | . | CASSHPPRADTQYF | TGCGCCAGCAGCCATCCGCCGAGGGCAGATACGCAGTATTTT
TRBJ2-3 | TRBV7-2 | . | TRBD1 | CASSSTRQGTKRDTQYF | TGTGCCAGCAGCTCCACACGACAGGGAACGAAAAGAGATACGCAGTATTTT
TRBJ1-2 | TRBV10-2 | . | . | CASSEAGTSHRGYTF | TGCGCCAGCAGCGAAGCCGGGACATCTCACCGCGGCTACACCTTC
TRBJ1-1 | TRBV7-9 | once | . | CASSLDSFSEAFF | TGTGCCAGCAGCTTAGACAGCTTTTCTGAAGCTTTCTTT
TRBJ2-2 | TRBV5-5 | . | . | CASSYEGADANTGELFF | TGTGCCAGCAGCTACGAAGGGGCAGACGCGAACACCGGGGAGCTGTTTTTT
TRBJ1-6 | TRBV24-1 | . | . | CATSRRQSYYNSPLHF | TGTGCCACCAGTCGCAGACAGAGTTATTATAATTCACCCCTCCACTTT
TRBJ2-1 | TRBV6-5 | . | . | CASSYSPNRANEQFF | TGTGCCAGCAGTTACTCGCCCAACAGGGCCAATGAGCAGTTCTTC
TRBJ2-4 | TRBV4-1 | . | . | CASSQGLFREAKNIQYF | TGCGCCAGCAGCCAAGGCCTGTTCAGGGAGGCCAAAAACATTCAGTACTTC
TRBJ1-6 | TRBV18 | . | . | CASSPFGGSSSYNSPLHF | TGTGCCAGCTCGCCCTTTGGGGGGTCAAGCTCCTATAATTCACCCCTCCACTTT
TRBJ1-1 | TRBV19 | . | TRBD1 | CASRTGWMNTEAFF | TGTGCCAGTAGGACAGGGTGGATGAACACTGAAGCTTTCTTT
TRBJ1-1 | TRBV7-6 | . | . | CASSDKGGAEAFF | TGTGCCAGCAGCGACAAGGGGGGCGCTGAAGCTTTCTTT
TRBJ2-7 | TRBV19 | . | . | CASSIFPSYEQYF | TGTGCCAGTAGTATCTTTCCCTCCTACGAGCAGTACTTC
TRBJ2-5 | TRBV5-4 | once | TRBD1 | CASSLTGQQETQYF | TGTGCCAGCAGCTTGACGGGACAGCAAGAGACCCAGTACTTC
TRBJ2-3 | TRBV6-5 | . | TRBD1 | CASSYSMGQGLNTQYF | TGTGCCAGCAGTTACTCGATGGGACAGGGGTTGAATACGCAGTATTTT
TRBJ2-3 | TRBV11-2 | . | . | CASSLGRAGIDTQYF | TGTGCCAGCAGCTTAGGCAGGGCTGGTATAGATACGCAGTATTTT
TRBJ1-1 | TRBV4-3 | few | . | CASSQVGSGTEAFF | TGCGCCAGCAGCCAAGTGGGCAGTGGCACTGAAGCTTTCTTT
TRBJ2-7 | TRBV21-1 | . | . | CASSKVELGSYEQYF | TGTGCCAGCAGCAAAGTGGAATTGGGATCCTACGAGCAGTACTTC
TRBJ2-5 | TRBV11-2 | once | . | CASSLGVVVQETQYF | TGTGCCAGCAGCTTAGGAGTGGTGGTCCAAGAGACCCAGTACTTC
TRBJ1-2 | TRBV7-2 | . | . | CASRSSGVGDGYTF | TGTGCCAGCCGGAGCTCGGGGGTTGGGGATGGCTACACCTTC
TRBJ2-5 | TRBV27 | . | TRBD2 | CASSLNLAGGTQYF | TGTGCCAGCAGTTTAAACCTAGCGGGTGGGACCCAGTACTTC
TRBJ2-3 | TRBV28 | . | TRBD1 | CASTQDRVEVDTQYF | TGTGCCAGCACCCAGGACAGGGTAGAGGTAGATACGCAGTATTTT
TRBJ1-3 | TRBV3-1/TRBV3-2 | . | TRBD1 | CASSPAGGHSGNTIYF | TGTGCCAGCAGCCCGGCAGGGGGACATTCTGGAAACACCATATATTTT
TRBJ1-1 | TRBV12-3/TRBV12-4 | . | TRBD1 | CASSLQQGTEAFF | TGTGCCAGCAGTTTACAACAGGGGACTGAAGCTTTCTTT
TRBJ1-2 | TRBV3-1/TRBV3-2 | . | TRBD1 | CASSPQGARGYTF | TGTGCCAGCAGCCCACAGGGGGCGCGGGGCTACACCTTC
TRBJ1-2 | TRBV6-5 | once | TRBD1 | CASRTDRGNGYTF | TGTGCCAGCAGAACCGACAGGGGGAACGGCTACACCTTC
TRBJ1-2 | TRBV5-8 | few | TRBD1 | CASSSRDSHYGYTF | TGTGCCAGCAGCTCCCGGGACAGTCACTATGGCTACACCTTC
TRBJ1-5 | TRBV6-1 | . | . | CASGDRGASQPQHF | TGTGCCAGCGGGGATCGGGGGGCAAGTCAGCCCCAGCATTTT
TRBJ2-5 | TRBV4-1 | . | . | CASSQVIGLGETQYF | TGCGCCAGCAGCCAAGTAATTGGCCTGGGGGAGACCCAGTACTTC
TRBJ2-7 | TRBV28 | . | . | CASSFPGEQYF | TGTGCCAGCAGTTTTCCTGGCGAGCAGTACTTC
TRBJ2-7 | TRBV30 | . | . | CAWTDTYHEQYF | TGTGCCTGGACGGACACTTATCACGAGCAGTACTTC
TRBJ1-3 | TRBV30 | . | . | CAWSWADSSGNTIYF | TGTGCCTGGAGTTGGGCAGACAGCTCTGGAAACACCATATATTTT
TRBJ1-2 | TRBV6-6 | . | . | CASSYSTPTGGYTF | TGTGCCAGCAGTTACTCTACCCCTACGGGTGGCTACACCTTC
TRBJ1-1 | TRBV6-1 | . | . | CASSERYRTGERNTEAFF | TGTGCCAGCAGTGAAAGGTACAGAACTGGGGAGAGAAACACTGAAGCTTTCTTT